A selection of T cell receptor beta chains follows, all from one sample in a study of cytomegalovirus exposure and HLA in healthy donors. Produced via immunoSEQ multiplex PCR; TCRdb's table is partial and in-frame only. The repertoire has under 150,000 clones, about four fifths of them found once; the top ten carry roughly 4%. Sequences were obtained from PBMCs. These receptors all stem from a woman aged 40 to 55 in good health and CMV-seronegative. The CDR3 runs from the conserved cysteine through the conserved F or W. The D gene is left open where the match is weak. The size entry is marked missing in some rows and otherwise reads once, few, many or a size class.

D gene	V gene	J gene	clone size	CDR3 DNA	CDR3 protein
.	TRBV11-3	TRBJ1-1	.	TGTGCCAGCAGCTTAGGGGGAGGCGGTGGCACTGAAGCTTTCTTT	CASSLGGGGGTEAFF
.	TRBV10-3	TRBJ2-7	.	TGTGCCATCAGTGACACGGGTGGAGAGCAGTACTTC	CAISDTGGEQYF
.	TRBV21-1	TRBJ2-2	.	TGTGCCAGCAGCAGAAGTTCTAGCGGGAGGGTGAACACCGGGGAGCTGTTTTTT	CASSRSSSGRVNTGELFF
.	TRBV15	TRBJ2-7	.	TGTGCCACCAGCAGAGTTGGGGGGGCTGAGGCCGAGCAGTACTTC	CATSRVGGAEAEQYF
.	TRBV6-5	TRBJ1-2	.	TGTGCCAGCAGCTACAGTACACGGGATGGCTACACCTTC	CASSYSTRDGYTF
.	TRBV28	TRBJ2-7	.	TGTGCCAGCAGTCTCTATTCGATCCTAGACGAGCAGTACTTC	CASSLYSILDEQYF
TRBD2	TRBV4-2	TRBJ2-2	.	TGTGCCAGCAGCCAAGAAGGCGGGAGCTCCACCGGGGAGCTGTTTTTT	CASSQEGGSSTGELFF
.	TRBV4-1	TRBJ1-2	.	TGCGCCAGCAGCCAAGTGGTGGGTCAGGAGGGCTATGGCTACACCTTC	CASSQVVGQEGYGYTF
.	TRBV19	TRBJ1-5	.	TGTGCCAGTAGTATAGACCGGAGTCAGCCCCAGCATTTT	CASSIDRSQPQHF
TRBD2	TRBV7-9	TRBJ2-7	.	TGTGCCAGCAGCCCAGGACTAGCGGGCCTCTACGAGCAGTACTTC	CASSPGLAGLYEQYF
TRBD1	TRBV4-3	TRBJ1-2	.	TGCGCCAGCAGCCTCCGGGACAGGGGAGGGGAGGGCTACACCTTC	CASSLRDRGGEGYTF
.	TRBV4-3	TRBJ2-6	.	TGCGCCAGCAGCCAGAACAGGGGAGGATGGTCTGGGGCCAACGTCCTGACTTTC	CASSQNRGGWSGANVLTF
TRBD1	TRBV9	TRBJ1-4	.	TGTGCCAGCAGCAGGACAGGGTCGGAGAATGAAAAACTGTTTTTT	CASSRTGSENEKLFF
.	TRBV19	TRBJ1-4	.	TGTGCCAGTAGTGTACAGGGAACTAATGAAAAACTGTTTTTT	CASSVQGTNEKLFF
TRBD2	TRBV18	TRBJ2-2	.	TGTGCCAGCTCACCTAAACTAGCGGGAGATACCGGGGAGCTGTTTTTT	CASSPKLAGDTGELFF
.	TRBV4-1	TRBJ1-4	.	TGCGCCAGCAGCTTACTAAGATTGGGAGGGCTTGATGAAAAACTGTTTTTT	CASSLLRLGGLDEKLFF
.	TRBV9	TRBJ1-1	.	TGTGCCAGCAGCGTTGAAAAGGACTCTCCCGGGGTAGCTTTCTTT	CASSVEKDSPGVAFF
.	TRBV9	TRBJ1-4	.	TGTGCCAGCAGCGTAGGGTCAGGGTCAAATGAAAAACTGTTTTTT	CASSVGSGSNEKLFF
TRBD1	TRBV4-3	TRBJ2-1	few	TGCGCCAGCAGCCAAGACAGGGGACAGTACAATGAGCAGTTCTTC	CASSQDRGQYNEQFF
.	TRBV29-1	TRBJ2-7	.	TGCAGCGTTGATGTCAGTCCATACGAGCAGTACTTC	CSVDVSPYEQYF
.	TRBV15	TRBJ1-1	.	TGTGCCACCAGCAGAGATGAGCACACTGAAGCTTTCTTT	CATSRDEHTEAFF
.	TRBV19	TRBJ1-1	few	TGTGCCAGTAGTATCACAGGGAAGAACACTGAAGCTTTCTTT	CASSITGKNTEAFF
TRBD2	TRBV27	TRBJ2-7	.	TGTGCCAGCAGTCCCACGCACGGGACTAGCGGATACGAGCAGTACTTC	CASSPTHGTSGYEQYF
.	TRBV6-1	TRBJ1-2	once	TGTGCCAGCAGTGAAGGGACAGACGCCATTTTCTATGGCTACACCTTC	CASSEGTDAIFYGYTF
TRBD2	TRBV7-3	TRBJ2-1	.	TGTGCCAGCAGCCCCACGGGGGGCAATGAGCAGTTCTTC	CASSPTGGNEQFF
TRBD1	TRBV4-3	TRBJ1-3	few	TGCGCCAGCAGCCAAGTGACAGGGAGAAACACCATATATTTT	CASSQVTGRNTIYF
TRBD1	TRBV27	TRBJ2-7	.	TGTGCCAGCAGCCCAGACAGGGGGTTCTACGAGCAGTACTTC	CASSPDRGFYEQYF
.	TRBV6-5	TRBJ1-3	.	TGTGCCACCGACTTGCAGAAGACAGGAGGAAACACCATATATTTT	CATDLQKTGGNTIYF